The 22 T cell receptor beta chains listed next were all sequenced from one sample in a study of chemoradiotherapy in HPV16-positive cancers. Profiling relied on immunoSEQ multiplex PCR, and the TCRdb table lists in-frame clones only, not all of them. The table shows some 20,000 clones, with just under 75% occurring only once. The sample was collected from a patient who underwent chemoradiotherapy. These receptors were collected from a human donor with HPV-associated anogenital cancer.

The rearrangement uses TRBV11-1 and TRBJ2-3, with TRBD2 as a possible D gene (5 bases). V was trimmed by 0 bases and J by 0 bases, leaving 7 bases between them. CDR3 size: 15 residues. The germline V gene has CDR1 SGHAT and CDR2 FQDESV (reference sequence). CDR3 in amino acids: CASSLAAASTDTQYF. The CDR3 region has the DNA TGTGCCAGCAGCTTAGCAGCGGCTAGCACAGATACGCAGTATTTT.

DNA of the CDR3: TGTGCCAGCAGCGTCCGGGAGCGGGAGACCCAGTACTTC. Its translation: CASSVRERETQYF. The rearrangement joins TRBV7-3 to TRBJ2-5, with D perhaps matching TRBD2 (6 bases). The V gene's germline CDR1 is SGHTA and CDR2 FQGTGA. With 5 bases removed from V and 5 bases from J, the gap between germline ends came to 12 bases. The CDR3 contains 13 residues.

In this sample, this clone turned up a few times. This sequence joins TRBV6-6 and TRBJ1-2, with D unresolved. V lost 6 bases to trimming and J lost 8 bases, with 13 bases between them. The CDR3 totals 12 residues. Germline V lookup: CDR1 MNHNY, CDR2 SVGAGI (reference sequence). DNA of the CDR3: TGTGCCAGCAGGGATCCCACGGGGGGCTACACCTTC. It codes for CASRDPTGGYTF.

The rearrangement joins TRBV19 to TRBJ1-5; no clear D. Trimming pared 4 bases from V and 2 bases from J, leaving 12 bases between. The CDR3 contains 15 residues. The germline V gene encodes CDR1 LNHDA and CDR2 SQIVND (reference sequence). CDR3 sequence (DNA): TGTGCCAGTAGTACCGAAGGGTGGGGCAATCAGCCCCAGCATTTT. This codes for CASSTEGWGNQPQHF.

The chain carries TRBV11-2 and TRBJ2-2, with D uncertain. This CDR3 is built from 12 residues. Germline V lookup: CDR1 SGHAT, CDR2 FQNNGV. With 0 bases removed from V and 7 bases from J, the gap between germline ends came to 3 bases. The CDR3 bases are TGTGCCAGCAGCTTAGATATCGGGGAGCTGTTTTTT. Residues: CASSLDIGELFF. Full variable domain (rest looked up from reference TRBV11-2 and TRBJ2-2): EAGVAQSPRYKIIEKRQSVAFWCNPISGHATLYWYQQILGQGPKLLIQFQNNGVVDDSQLPKDRFSAERLKGVDSTLKIQPAKLEDSAVYLCASSLDIGELFFGEGSRLTVL.

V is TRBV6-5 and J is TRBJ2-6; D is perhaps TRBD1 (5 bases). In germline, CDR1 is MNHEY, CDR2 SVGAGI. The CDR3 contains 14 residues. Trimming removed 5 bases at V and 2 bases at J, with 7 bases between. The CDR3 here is CASSDRAGANVLTF. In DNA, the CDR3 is TGTGCCAGCAGTGACAGAGCTGGGGCCAACGTCCTGACTTTC.

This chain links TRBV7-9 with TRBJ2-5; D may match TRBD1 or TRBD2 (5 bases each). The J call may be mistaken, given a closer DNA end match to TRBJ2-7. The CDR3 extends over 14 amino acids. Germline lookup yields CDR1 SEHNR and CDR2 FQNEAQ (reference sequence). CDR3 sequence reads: CASSFRTGLHEQYF. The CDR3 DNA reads TGTGCCAGCAGCTTTCGGACGGGGCTCCACGAGCAGTACTTC.

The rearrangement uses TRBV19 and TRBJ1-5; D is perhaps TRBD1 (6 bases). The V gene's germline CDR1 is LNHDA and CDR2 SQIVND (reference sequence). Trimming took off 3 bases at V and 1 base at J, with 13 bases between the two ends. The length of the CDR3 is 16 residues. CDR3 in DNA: TGTGCCAGTAGTATGCTTGGGGGCCGCAGCAATCAGCCCCAGCATTTT. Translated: CASSMLGGRSNQPQHF. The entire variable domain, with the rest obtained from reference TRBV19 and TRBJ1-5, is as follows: DGGITQSPKYLFRKEGQNVTLSCEQNLNHDAMYWYRQDPGQGLRLIYYSQIVNDFQKGDIAEGYSVSREKKESFPLTVTSAQKNPTAFYLCASSMLGGRSNQPQHFGDGTRLSIL.

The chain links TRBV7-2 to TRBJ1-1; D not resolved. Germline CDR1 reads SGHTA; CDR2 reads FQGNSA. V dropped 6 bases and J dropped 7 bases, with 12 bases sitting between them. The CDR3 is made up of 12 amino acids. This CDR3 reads CASRVSGSEAFF. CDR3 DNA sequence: TGTGCCAGCAGGGTCTCGGGCAGTGAAGCTTTCTTT.

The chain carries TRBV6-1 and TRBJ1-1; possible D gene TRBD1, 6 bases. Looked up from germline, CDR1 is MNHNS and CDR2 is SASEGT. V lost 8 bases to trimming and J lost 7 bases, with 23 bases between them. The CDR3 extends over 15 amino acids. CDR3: CASGEVGGASGEAFF. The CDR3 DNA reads TGTGCCAGCGGGGAGGTTGGGGGGGCAAGTGGTGAAGCTTTCTTT.

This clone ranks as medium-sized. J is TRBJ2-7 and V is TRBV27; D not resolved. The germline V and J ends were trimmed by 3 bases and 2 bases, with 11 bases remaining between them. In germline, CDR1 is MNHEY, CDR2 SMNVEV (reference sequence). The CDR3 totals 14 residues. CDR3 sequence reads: CASSLGGQTYEQYF. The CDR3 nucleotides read TGTGCCAGCAGTTTGGGTGGTCAAACCTACGAGCAGTACTTC.

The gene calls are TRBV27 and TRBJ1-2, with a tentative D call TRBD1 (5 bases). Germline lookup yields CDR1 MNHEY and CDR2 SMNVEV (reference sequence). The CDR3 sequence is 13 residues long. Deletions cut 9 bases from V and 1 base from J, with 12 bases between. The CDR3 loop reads CASAGTINYGYTF. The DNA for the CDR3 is TGTGCCAGTGCCGGGACGATTAACTATGGCTACACCTTC.

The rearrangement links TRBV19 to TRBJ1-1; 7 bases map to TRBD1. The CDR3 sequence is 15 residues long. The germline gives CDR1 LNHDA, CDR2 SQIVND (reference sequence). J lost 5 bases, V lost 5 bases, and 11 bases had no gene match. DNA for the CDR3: TGTGCCAGTAGTGGTCGGAGAGGGGGCTCGACTGAAGCTTTCTTT. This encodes CASSGRRGGSTEAFF.

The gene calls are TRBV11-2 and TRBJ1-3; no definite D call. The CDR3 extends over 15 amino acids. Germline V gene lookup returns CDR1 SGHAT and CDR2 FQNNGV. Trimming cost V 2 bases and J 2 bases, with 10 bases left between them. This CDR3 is CASSLTDSTGNTIYF. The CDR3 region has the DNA TGTGCCAGCAGCTTAACAGATTCCACTGGAAACACCATATATTTT.

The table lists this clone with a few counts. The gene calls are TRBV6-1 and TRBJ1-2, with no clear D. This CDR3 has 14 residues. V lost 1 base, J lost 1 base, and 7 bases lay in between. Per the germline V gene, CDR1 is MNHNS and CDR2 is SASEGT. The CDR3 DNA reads TGTGCCAGCAGTGAAGAGGCGGTTAACTATGGCTACACCTTC. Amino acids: CASSEEAVNYGYTF.

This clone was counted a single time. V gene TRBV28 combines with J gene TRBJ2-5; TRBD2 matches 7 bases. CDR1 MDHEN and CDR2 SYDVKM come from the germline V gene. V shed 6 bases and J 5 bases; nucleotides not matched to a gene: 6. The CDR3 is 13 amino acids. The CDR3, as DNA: TGTGCCAGCAGAGTAAGGGGAGGGGAGACCCAGTACTTC. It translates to CASRVRGGETQYF.

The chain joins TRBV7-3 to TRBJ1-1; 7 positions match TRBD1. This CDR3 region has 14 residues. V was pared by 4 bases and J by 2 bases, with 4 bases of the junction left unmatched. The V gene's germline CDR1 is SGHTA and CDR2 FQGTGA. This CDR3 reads CASSSTGVNTEAFF. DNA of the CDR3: TGTGCCAGCAGCTCAACAGGGGTAAACACTGAAGCTTTCTTT.

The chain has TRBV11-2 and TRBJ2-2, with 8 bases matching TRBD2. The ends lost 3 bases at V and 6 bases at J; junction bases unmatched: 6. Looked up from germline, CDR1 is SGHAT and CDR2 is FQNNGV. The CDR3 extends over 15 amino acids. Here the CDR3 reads CASSLDGLAAGELFF. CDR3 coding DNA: TGTGCCAGCAGCTTGGACGGACTAGCAGCCGGGGAGCTGTTTTTT.

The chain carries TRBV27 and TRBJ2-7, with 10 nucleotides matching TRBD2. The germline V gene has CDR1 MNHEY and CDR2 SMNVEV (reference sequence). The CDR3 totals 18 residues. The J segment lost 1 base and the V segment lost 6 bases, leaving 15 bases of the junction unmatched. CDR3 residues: CASRGPGRLAGPSYEQYF. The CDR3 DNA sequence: TGTGCCAGCAGGGGTCCAGGTAGACTAGCGGGCCCTTCCTACGAGCAGTACTTC.

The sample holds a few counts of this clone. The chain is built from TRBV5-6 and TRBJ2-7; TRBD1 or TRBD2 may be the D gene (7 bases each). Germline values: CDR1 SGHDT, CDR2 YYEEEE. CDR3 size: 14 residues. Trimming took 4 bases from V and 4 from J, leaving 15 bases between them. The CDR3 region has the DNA TGTGCCAGCAGCGGGGGGGACAGAGTTTACGAGCAGTACTTC. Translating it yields CASSGGDRVYEQYF.

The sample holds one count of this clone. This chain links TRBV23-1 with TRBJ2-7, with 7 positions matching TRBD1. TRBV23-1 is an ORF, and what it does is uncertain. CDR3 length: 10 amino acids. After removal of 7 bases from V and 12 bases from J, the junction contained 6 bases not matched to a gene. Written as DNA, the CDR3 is TGCGCCAGCACCCGACAGGGTAGGTACTTC. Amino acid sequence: CASTRQGRYF.

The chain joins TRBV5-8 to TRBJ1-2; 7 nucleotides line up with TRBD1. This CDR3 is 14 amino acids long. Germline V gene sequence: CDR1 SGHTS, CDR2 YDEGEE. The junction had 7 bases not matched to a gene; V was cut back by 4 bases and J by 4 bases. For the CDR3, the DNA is TGTGCCAGCAGCCGACAGGGAACGAGCTATGGCTACACCTTC. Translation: CASSRQGTSYGYTF.